Ten or more counts support the clone carrying this T cell receptor beta chain. The diagnostic basis comprised clinical symptoms, serum thyroxine and TRAb, thyroid ultrasound and orbital computed tomography. The investigators amplified TCR beta CDR3 regions from RNA transcripts. The TCR CDR3 first-round RT-PCR relied on the HTBI primer set. TCRdb recomputed calls from the multiplex PCR reads with MiXCR, one row per CDR3 protein. The sample has approximately 400,000 distinct CDR3 sequences; about 15% are singletons. This specimen comes from a study of T cells in Graves' hyperthyroidism and ophthalmopathy. The source material was blood. The TCR originated in a woman under 30 with Graves' hyperthyroidism.

The CDR3 DNA sequence: TGTGCTAGTGGTTTGGTACCTTTGTGGGAGACCCAGTACTTC. As protein: CASGLVPLWETQYF. The V gene is TRBV12-5, the J gene TRBJ2-5; D is unresolved. Looked up from germline, CDR1 is LGHNT and CDR2 is FRNRAP. V shed 0 bases and J shed 5 bases, with 10 bases lying between them. The CDR3 is 14 residues long.